The 27 T cell receptor beta chains in this list originate from one sample, sequenced in a study of HIV-infected patients and healthy controls. Alpha and beta constant-region primers primed reverse transcription of 400 to 500 ng RNA. Separate chain-specific third strand synthesis with multiplexing indices produced the alpha and beta libraries. TCRdb re-called the 5' RACE reads with MiXCR, one entry per CDR3 protein. The sample has about 7,900 distinct CDR3 sequences, around 8% seen once. Roughly three months, about 14 weeks, into antiretroviral therapy, follow-up blood was collected. No cell fractionation was done, so the repertoire covers all unsorted peripheral blood T cells. This sample comprised blood, obtained during antiretroviral therapy. These receptors all stem from an adult with HIV infection.

This clonotype has a handful of counts. J is TRBJ2-6 and V is TRBV5-6; D is unclear. The V gene lost 0 bases and the J gene lost 4 bases, with 5 bases spanning the gap. This CDR3 is 14 amino acids long. CDR1 and CDR2 from the germline V gene are SGHDT and YYEEEE. The CDR3 nucleotides read TGTGCCAGCAGCTTGGCAGCAGGGGCCAACGTCCTGACTTTC. As protein: CASSLAAGANVLTF.

This clonotype occurred many times. The rearrangement uses TRBV20-1 and TRBJ1-1; perhaps TRBD1 as D (5 bases). The ends were cut back, 2 bases at V and 1 base at J, with 14 bases in the middle. Germline V gene data show CDR1 as DFQATT and CDR2 as SNEGSKA (reference sequence). This CDR3 contains 15 residues. Here the CDR3 reads CSARRTQLQNTEAFF. The CDR3 DNA reads as TGCAGTGCTAGAAGGACACAATTACAGAACACTGAAGCTTTCTTT.

This clonotype is labeled as medium-sized (0.01 to 0.1%). V gene TRBV29-1 combines with J gene TRBJ2-1; a possible D gene is TRBD2 (5 bases). This CDR3 contains 15 residues. Per the germline V gene, CDR1 is SQVTM and CDR2 is ANQGSEA. Trimming took 0 bases from V and 14 from J, leaving 23 bases between them. CDR3 residues: CSVEDARGAVIEEFF. The CDR3 nucleotides read TGCAGCGTTGAAGATGCCCGGGGAGCCGTTATTGAAGAGTTCTTC.

The V and J genes are TRBV7-9 and TRBJ2-5; 11 nucleotides line up with TRBD1. The V gene's germline CDR1 is SEHNR and CDR2 FQNEAQ (reference sequence). V dropped 6 bases and J dropped 5; count of bases not matched to a gene: 8. The CDR3 extends over 15 amino acids. This chain's CDR3 is CASRPGQGGLETQYF. The CDR3 nucleotides are TGTGCCAGCAGACCGGGACAGGGGGGTTTGGAGACCCAGTACTTC.

Many counts were recorded for this clonotype. J is TRBJ1-2 and V is TRBV10-3, with D possibly being TRBD1 (5 bases). This CDR3 contains 15 residues. The V end lost 3 bases, the J end lost 7 bases, and 18 bases lay between the germline ends. Germline V gives CDR1 ENHRY, CDR2 SYGVKD. Here the CDR3 DNA reads TGTGCCATCAGTGATCCCGGGACGCCCAGCGGTGGCTACACCTTC. It is translated as CAISDPGTPSGGYTF.

V and J are TRBV5-4 and TRBJ1-4; 11 bases map to TRBD1. CDR1 and CDR2 from the germline V gene are SGHNT and YYREEE (reference sequence). There are 16 residues in the CDR3. Trimming removed 0 bases from V and 8 bases from J; junction bases left unmatched: 6. In DNA, the CDR3 is TGTGCCAGCAGCTTGGGGACAGGGGGCGCCGCGGAAAAACTGTTTTTT. It is translated as CASSLGTGGAAEKLFF. Combining the CDR3 with reference TRBV5-4 and TRBJ1-4 gives the whole variable domain ETGVTQSPTHLIKTRGQQVTLRCSSQSGHNTVSWYQQALGQGPQFIFQYYREEENGRGNFPPRFSGLQFPNYSSELNVNALELDDSALYLCASSLGTGGAAEKLFFGSGTQLSVL.

This clonotype is medium-sized within its sample. The CDR3: CASSRDSSYSGANVLTF. DNA for the CDR3: TGTGCCAGCAGTCGGGACAGTTCTTACTCTGGGGCCAACGTCCTGACTTTC. This sequence joins TRBV5-5 and TRBJ2-6, with 7 bases fitting TRBD1. The V gene end was trimmed by 5 bases and the J gene end by 0 bases; junction bases not matched to a gene: 8. This CDR3 has 17 residues. Germline V CDR1 and CDR2: SGHKS, YYEKEE (reference sequence).

This clonotype was observed at least ten times. The chain has TRBV7-9 and TRBJ1-4; the D is unclear. Trimming removed 5 bases at V and 2 bases at J, with 18 bases between. CDR3 size: 17 residues. Germline V lookup: CDR1 SEHNR, CDR2 FQNEAQ (reference sequence). For the CDR3, the DNA is TGTGCCAGCAGCCTTCGGGGAGAGTATGGCACTAATGAAAAACTGTTTTTT. Its translation: CASSLRGEYGTNEKLFF. Variable domain in full (rest from reference TRBV7-9 and TRBJ1-4): DTGVSQNPRHKITKRGQNVTFRCDPISEHNRLYWYRQTLGQGPEFLTYFQNEAQLEKSRLLSDRFSAERPKGSFSTLEIQRTEQGDSAMYLCASSLRGEYGTNEKLFFGSGTQLSVL.

The chain combines TRBV20-1 with TRBJ2-2; 7 bases line up with TRBD2. This CDR3 has 15 residues. V shed 6 bases, J shed 0 bases, and the junction held 7 bases outside the gene matches. Per the germline V gene, CDR1 is DFQATT and CDR2 is SNEGSKA (reference sequence). Here the CDR3 reads CSAPEAGANTGELFF. The DNA for the CDR3 is TGCAGTGCCCCCGAGGCGGGGGCGAACACCGGGGAGCTGTTTTTT.

The V and J genes are TRBV20-1 and TRBJ2-3, with a tentative D call TRBD2 (7 bases). The CDR3 contains 17 residues. The ends were cut back, 6 bases at V and 5 bases at J, with 27 bases in the middle. Germline CDR1 and CDR2: DFQATT and SNEGSKA (reference sequence). In DNA form, the CDR3 reads TGCAGTGCAAGACCGGACGGACGGGGGGCGCATGGAGATACGCAGTATTTT. It is translated as CSARPDGRGAHGDTQYF.

This clonotype rates as medium-sized. The V call is TRBV6-2 or TRBV6-3, the J call TRBJ2-7; 11 nucleotides match TRBD2. The CDR3 totals 15 residues. Per germline, CDR1 MNHEY and CDR2 SVGEGT. The J segment lost 5 bases and the V segment lost 6 bases, leaving 9 bases of the junction unmatched. The CDR3 bases are TGTGCCAGCAGCCCCCCGGGACTAGCGGTCCACGAGCAGTACTTC. This encodes CASSPPGLAVHEQYF.

By its share, this clonotype is medium-sized (0.01 to 0.1%). The chain employs TRBV12-3 or TRBV12-4 and TRBJ2-7; 9 bases are shared with TRBD1. The CDR3 extends over 14 amino acids. With 6 bases clipped from V and 6 bases from J, the junction kept 9 bases outside the gene matches. CDR3 loop: CASSPGTGSSEQYF. CDR3 bases: TGTGCCAGCAGCCCTGGGACAGGGTCGAGCGAGCAGTACTTC.

In its sample, this clonotype was seen many times. V gene TRBV5-4 combines with J gene TRBJ2-7; 9 bases are a match to TRBD2. Per the germline V gene, CDR1 is SGHNT and CDR2 is YYREEE (reference sequence). After removal of 5 bases from V and 2 bases from J, the junction contained 11 bases not matched to a gene. This CDR3 has 16 amino acids. The chain's CDR3 is CASSRRASGDPYEQYF. CDR3 bases: TGTGCCAGCAGTAGGAGGGCTAGCGGGGACCCCTACGAGCAGTACTTC. Filled out from reference TRBV5-4 and TRBJ2-7, the complete variable domain reads ETGVTQSPTHLIKTRGQQVTLRCSSQSGHNTVSWYQQALGQGPQFIFQYYREEENGRGNFPPRFSGLQFPNYSSELNVNALELDDSALYLCASSRRASGDPYEQYFGPGTRLTVT.

In its sample, this clonotype was seen many times. The chain employs TRBV5-8 and TRBJ2-3; no clear D gene. Germline V lookup: CDR1 SGHTS, CDR2 YDEGEE. This CDR3 has 12 residues. Trimming took off 6 bases at V and 4 bases at J, with 9 bases between the two ends. In DNA, the CDR3 is TGTGCCAGCACCGTATACCCAGATACGCAGTATTTT. Protein: CASTVYPDTQYF.

By share, this clonotype counts as medium-sized. The rearrangement joins TRBV6-5 to TRBJ2-7; 11 nucleotides align to TRBD2. The CDR3 runs to 17 residues. Unmatched junction bases numbered 13, after V lost 6 bases and J lost 3 bases. The germline V gene has CDR1 MNHEY and CDR2 SVGAGI. CDR3 sequence (DNA): TGTGCCAGCAGCGACTCATTCGGGCTAGCGGGAGGCTACGAGCAGTACTTC. Translation: CASSDSFGLAGGYEQYF.

By proportion, this clonotype is medium-sized. The chain recombines TRBV18 with TRBJ2-3, with 7 bases aligning to TRBD2. Germline CDR1 and CDR2: KGHSH and LQKENI. V was clipped by 2 bases and J by 10 bases; unmatched bases: 3. CDR3 length: 12 amino acids. The DNA of the CDR3 is TGTGCCAGCTCACCAAGCGGGACGCCGCAGTATTTT. Translated: CASSPSGTPQYF.

In its sample, this clonotype was seen many times. The rearrangement joins TRBV6-5 to TRBJ2-7; possible D gene TRBD2, 7 bases. Trimming pared 0 bases from V and 2 bases from J, leaving 14 bases between. The CDR3 contains 16 residues. The germline V gene has CDR1 MNHEY and CDR2 SVGAGI. CDR3 region: CASSYSGGGGPYEQYF. In DNA, the CDR3 is TGTGCCAGCAGTTACTCGGGCGGCGGGGGCCCCTACGAGCAGTACTTC.

This clonotype is judged medium-sized. This rearrangement joins TRBV27 to TRBJ2-3; TRBD2 matches 9 bases. The CDR3 consists of 15 residues. V was clipped by 5 bases and J by 0 bases; unmatched bases: 3. Per the germline V gene, CDR1 is MNHEY and CDR2 is SMNVEV (reference sequence). This CDR3 reads CASSHSGGSTDTQYF. The CDR3 region has the DNA TGTGCCAGCAGTCATAGCGGGGGAAGCACAGATACGCAGTATTTT.

Within the sample, this clonotype is medium-sized. The chain is built from TRBV19 and TRBJ2-7; D perhaps matches TRBD1 (6 bases). The CDR3 has 14 residues. V gave up 6 bases and J gave up 4 bases, with 16 bases separating them. Looked up from germline, CDR1 is LNHDA and CDR2 is SQIVND (reference sequence). In DNA form, the CDR3 reads TGTGCCAGTAGCCGGACAGTAGGAGGATACGAGCAGTACTTC. This encodes CASSRTVGGYEQYF.

This clonotype was picked up many times. V gene TRBV3-1 combines with J gene TRBJ2-7; no reliable D call. V was pared by 1 base and J by 1 base, with 17 bases between. This CDR3 spans 17 amino acids. Germline assignment: CDR1 LGHDT and CDR2 YNNKEL (reference sequence). Written as DNA, the CDR3 is TGTGCCAGCAGCCAAGTGGTCCTTTCCCCGCGTTCCTACGAGCAGTACTTC. This gives the protein CASSQVVLSPRSYEQYF.

In its sample, this clonotype is medium-sized. The gene calls are TRBV7-9 and TRBJ2-7; 7 nucleotides agree with TRBD2. J lost 7 bases, V lost 6 bases, and 15 bases had no gene match. Germline CDR1 and CDR2: SEHNR and FQNEAQ (reference sequence). The CDR3 spans 15 residues. CDR3 amino acids: CASRNGLERKSEQYF. CDR3 sequence (DNA): TGTGCCAGCAGGAACGGACTAGAAAGAAAGAGTGAGCAGTACTTC.

This clonotype was found many times. The chain combines TRBV10-3 with TRBJ2-7, with D unresolved. Trimming removed 6 bases at V and 6 bases at J, with 12 bases between. This CDR3 region has 12 residues. Germline CDR1 is ENHRY and CDR2 is SYGVKD. The chain's CDR3 is CAISLSLGEQYF. In nucleotides, the CDR3 is TGTGCCATCAGCCTTTCATTAGGCGAGCAGTACTTC.

This clonotype was recorded at least ten times. The V and J genes are TRBV28 and TRBJ2-2; D might be TRBD2 (6 bases). CDR1 and CDR2 (germline): MDHEN, SYDVKM. This CDR3 spans 15 amino acids. V gave up 1 base and J gave up 5 bases, with 11 bases separating them. The CDR3 sequence: CASSLSAGRTGELFF. The CDR3 nucleotides read TGTGCCAGCAGTTTATCTGCAGGGAGGACCGGGGAGCTGTTTTTT.

J is TRBJ2-1 and V is TRBV19; 7 bases are a match to TRBD2. The V and J ends lost 3 bases and 3 bases, in that order; junction bases with no gene match: 5. CDR1 and CDR2 (germline): LNHDA, SQIVND (reference sequence). The CDR3 runs to 15 residues. CDR3 bases: TGTGCCAGTAGTATCGGCGGCGGGGGCTACAATGAGCAGTTCTTC. Translation: CASSIGGGGYNEQFF.

This clonotype is medium-sized (0.01 to 0.1%) in the sample. The chain links TRBV10-3 to TRBJ1-5; D perhaps matches TRBD1 (5 bases). V was cut by 0 bases and J by 0 bases, with 6 bases left in between. CDR1 and CDR2 (germline): ENHRY, SYGVKD. This CDR3 is built from 15 residues. The CDR3 nucleotides are TGTGCCATCAGTGAGTCGGGGGTTAGCAATCAGCCCCAGCATTTT. Translating gives CAISESGVSNQPQHF.

Sample share makes this clonotype medium-sized. The rearrangement links TRBV27 to TRBJ2-6; D unresolved. Looked up from germline, CDR1 is MNHEY and CDR2 is SMNVEV (reference sequence). The CDR3 has 18 residues. V gave up 5 bases and J gave up 2 bases, with 19 bases separating them. Here the CDR3 reads CASSPLRLAAAGANVLTF. DNA for the CDR3: TGTGCCAGCAGTCCCCTTCGTCTGGCGGCGGCTGGGGCCAACGTCCTGACTTTC.

This clonotype has a count of ten or more. V usage is TRBV5-1 and J usage is TRBJ1-1; tentatively, D is TRBD1 (5 bases). Looked up from germline, CDR1 is SGHRS and CDR2 is YFSETQ. V was pared by 0 bases and J by 8 bases, with 17 bases between. The CDR3 loop spans 15 amino acids. CDR3 sequence reads: CASSLGKRGGTEAFF. DNA of the CDR3: TGCGCCAGCAGCTTGGGAAAAAGAGGAGGGACCGAAGCTTTCTTT.